The present entry profiles one T cell receptor (beta chain) with its context. No antigen is known for it. After removal of 3 bases from V and 4 bases from J, the junction contained 1 base not matched to a gene. This CDR3 contains 13 residues. Germline CDR1 is SGHTA and CDR2 is FQGTGA. This record belongs to a study of shared clonotypes between healthy human individuals. Clones were read by immunoSEQ multiplex PCR, and TCRdb kept only the in-frame ones, dropping some. The table lists around 2.1 million clones, about 93% of them singletons. As defined, naive CD8 cells were CD45RO-negative and positively selected for CCR7, with terminally differentiated effector memory CD45RA+ cells excluded. Study-level points and caveats: Naive subsets generally exceeded memory subsets in estimated richness.

The TCR was taken from a young man in good health. Some clones in this sample may be carry-over from other donors' samples. Specimen: naive CD8+ T cells from PBMCs. The chain employs TRBV7-3 and TRBJ2-3, with TRBD2 matching over 7 bases. The CDR3 DNA follows: TGTGCCAGCAGCTTCGGGGGGTCAGATACGCAGTATTTT. Its translation is CASSFGGSDTQYF. The entire variable domain, with the rest obtained from reference TRBV7-3 and TRBJ2-3, is as follows: GAGVSQTPSNKVTEKGKYVELRCDPISGHTALYWYRQSLGQGPEFLIYFQGTGAADDSGLPNDRFFAVRPEGSVSTLKIQRTERGDSAVYLCASSFGGSDTQYFGPGTRLTVL.